This T cell receptor beta chain stems from a study of identical twins. This clonotype occurred a few times. TCRdb re-analysed the 5' RACE reads in MiXCR, keeping a single row per CDR3 protein. The sample carries fewer than 650,000 distinct CDR3 sequences, about 7% recorded once. Germline lookup yields CDR1 SGDLS and CDR2 YYNGEE. The ends lost 0 bases at V and 6 bases at J; junction bases unmatched: 3. The CDR3 runs to 14 residues. The sample also formed part of further work on yellow fever vaccine responses in identical twins.

The chain is built from TRBV9 and TRBJ1-5; 7 nucleotides line up with TRBD1. Material for sequencing was PBMCs. This sequence was found in a woman under 30 in good health. CDR3 residues: CASSVGSGGQPQHF. For the CDR3, the DNA is TGTGCCAGCAGCGTAGGTTCAGGGGGTCAGCCCCAGCATTTT.